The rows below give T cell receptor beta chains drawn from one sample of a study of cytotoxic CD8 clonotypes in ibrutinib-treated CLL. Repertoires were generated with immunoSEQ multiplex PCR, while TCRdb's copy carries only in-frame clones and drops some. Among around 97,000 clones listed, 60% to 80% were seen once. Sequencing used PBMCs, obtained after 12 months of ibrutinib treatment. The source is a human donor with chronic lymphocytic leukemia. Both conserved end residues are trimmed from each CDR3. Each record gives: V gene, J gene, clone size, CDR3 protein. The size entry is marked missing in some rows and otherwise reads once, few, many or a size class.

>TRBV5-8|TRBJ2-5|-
ASSLAFRKETQY
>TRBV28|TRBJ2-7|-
ASSPAGGPGDEQY
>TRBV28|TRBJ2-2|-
ASSASTRVTGELF
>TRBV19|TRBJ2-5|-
ASSTDSLSETQY
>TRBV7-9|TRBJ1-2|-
ASSAAYGYT
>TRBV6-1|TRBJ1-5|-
ASSELPGPTSSNQPQH
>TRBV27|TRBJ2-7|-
ASSLWGGYEQY
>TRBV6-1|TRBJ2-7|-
ASKRQQGLGYEQY
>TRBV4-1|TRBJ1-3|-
ASSQVAAGNTIY
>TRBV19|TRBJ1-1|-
ASSPGEVFGWLPLKAF
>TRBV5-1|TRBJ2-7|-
ASTPPGLAYEQY
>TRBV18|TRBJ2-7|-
ASSPSGLPYEQY
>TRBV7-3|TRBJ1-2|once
ASSFHFEGAYGYT
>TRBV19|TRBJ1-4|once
ASRSQGGNEKLF
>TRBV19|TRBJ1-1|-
ASLGQLNTEAF
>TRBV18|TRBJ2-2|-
ASSPYRANTGELF
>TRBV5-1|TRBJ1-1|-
ASSLYRNTEAF
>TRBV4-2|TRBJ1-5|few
ASSQESGGSNQPQH
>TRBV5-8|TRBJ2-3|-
ASGIAGGLRTDTQY
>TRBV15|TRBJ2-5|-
ATSSRSVLQETQY
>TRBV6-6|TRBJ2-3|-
ASSYSMAGGTDTQY
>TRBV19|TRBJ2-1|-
ASSTGYNEQF
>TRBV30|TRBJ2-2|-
AWSLRDREIGELF
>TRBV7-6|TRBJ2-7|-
ASSLAAGGADEQY